This T cell receptor (beta chain) was obtained from a study of cytomegalovirus exposure and HLA in healthy donors. Overall study findings and caveats: HLA alleles were associated with roughly 15,000 TCR beta sequences in a later analysis at 0.05 false discovery rate.

60 Vbeta and 13 Jbeta primers were used in PCR. TCRdb keeps only in-frame clones here, not all; method: immunoSEQ multiplex PCR. The table records fewer than 200,000 clones, about 75% of them present only once. CDR1 is WSHSY and CDR2 is SAAADI in the germline V gene. The CDR3 is 14 residues long. With 5 bases removed from V and 3 bases from J, the gap between germline ends came to 14 bases. Remarks on this clone: Antigen unknown.

The clonotype was recovered from a woman between 45 and 60 years old in good health and CMV-seropositive. The rearrangement joins TRBV10-2 to TRBJ2-7; tentative D call: TRBD1 (6 bases). The sequencing input was PBMCs. The CDR3 DNA sequence: TGCGCCAGCAGTCCACAGGGATTCGGCTACGAGCAGTACTTC. This gives the protein CASSPQGFGYEQYF.